This T cell receptor beta chain was observed in a study of tissue T cells after allogeneic stem cell transplantation. Points on this clone: The gene names given are mouse names. The read stops 1 residue short of the end of the CDR3; the missing end is completed from the germline J gene.

CDR1 is NSHNY, CDR2 SYGAGN, per germline. The CDR3 has 14 amino acids. V dropped 6 bases and J dropped 0 bases, with 11 bases sitting between them. The table came from immunoSEQ multiplex PCR; TCRdb's copy has only in-frame clones and leaves some out. Altogether about 16,000 clones are present, 60% to 75% being singletons, with the ten largest covering roughly 0.94%. The sequenced sample was spleen. J is TRBJ2-3 and V is TRBV13-1; the D gene is possibly TRBD2 (6 bases). This receptor was taken from a female BALB/c mouse in good health. For this strain, the MHC haplotype corresponds to H2-d. The sequenced part of the CDR3 DNA is TGTGCCAGCATGGCGGGGGGTAGTGCAGAAACGCTGTAT. Its protein is CASMAGGSAETLY. The CDR3 in its entirety is CASMAGGSAETLYF.